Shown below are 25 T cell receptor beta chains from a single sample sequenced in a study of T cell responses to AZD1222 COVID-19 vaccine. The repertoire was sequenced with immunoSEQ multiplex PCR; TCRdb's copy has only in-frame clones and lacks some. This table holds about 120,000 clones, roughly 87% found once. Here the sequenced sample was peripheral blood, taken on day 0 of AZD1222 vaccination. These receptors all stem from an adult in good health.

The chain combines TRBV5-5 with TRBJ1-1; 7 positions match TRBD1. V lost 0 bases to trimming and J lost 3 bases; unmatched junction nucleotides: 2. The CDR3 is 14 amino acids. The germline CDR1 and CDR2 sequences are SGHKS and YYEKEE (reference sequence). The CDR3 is CASSLVGQYTEAFF. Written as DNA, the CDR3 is TGTGCCAGCAGCTTGGTGGGACAGTACACTGAAGCTTTCTTT.

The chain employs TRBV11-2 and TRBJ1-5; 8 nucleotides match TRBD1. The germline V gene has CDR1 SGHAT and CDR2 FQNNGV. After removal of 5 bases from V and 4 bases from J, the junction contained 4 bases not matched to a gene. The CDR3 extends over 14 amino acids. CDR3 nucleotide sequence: TGTGCCAGCAGCCCGACAGGGGATAATCAGCCCCAGCATTTT. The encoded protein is CASSPTGDNQPQHF. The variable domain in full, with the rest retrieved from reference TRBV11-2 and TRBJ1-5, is EAGVAQSPRYKIIEKRQSVAFWCNPISGHATLYWYQQILGQGPKLLIQFQNNGVVDDSQLPKDRFSAERLKGVDSTLKIQPAKLEDSAVYLCASSPTGDNQPQHFGDGTRLSIL.

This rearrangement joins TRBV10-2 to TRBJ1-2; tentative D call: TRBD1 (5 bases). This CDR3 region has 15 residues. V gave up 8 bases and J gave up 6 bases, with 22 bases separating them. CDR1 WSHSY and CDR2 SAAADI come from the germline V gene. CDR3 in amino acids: CASLVGVGVRDGYTF. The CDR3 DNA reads TGCGCCAGCCTTGTCGGGGTAGGGGTCAGGGATGGCTACACCTTC.

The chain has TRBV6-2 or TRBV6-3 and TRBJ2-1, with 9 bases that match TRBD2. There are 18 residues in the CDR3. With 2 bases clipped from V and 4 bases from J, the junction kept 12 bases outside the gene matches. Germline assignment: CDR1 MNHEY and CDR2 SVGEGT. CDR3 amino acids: CASSYLGKGLAPYNEQFF. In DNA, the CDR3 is TGTGCCAGCAGTTACCTGGGAAAGGGACTAGCTCCATACAATGAGCAGTTCTTC.

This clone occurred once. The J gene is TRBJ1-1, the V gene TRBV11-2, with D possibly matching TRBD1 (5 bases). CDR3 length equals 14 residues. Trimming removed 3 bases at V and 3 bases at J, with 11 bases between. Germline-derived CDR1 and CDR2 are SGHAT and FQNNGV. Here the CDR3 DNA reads TGTGCCAGCAGCTTTTTGGCAGGGTACACTGAAGCTTTCTTT. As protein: CASSFLAGYTEAFF.

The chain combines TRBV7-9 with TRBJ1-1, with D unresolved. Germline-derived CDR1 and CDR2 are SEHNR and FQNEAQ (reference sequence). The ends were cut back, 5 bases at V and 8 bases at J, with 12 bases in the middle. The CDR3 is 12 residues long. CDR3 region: CASSLGGEEAFF. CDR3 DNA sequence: TGTGCCAGCAGCCTGGGAGGAGAAGAAGCTTTCTTT.

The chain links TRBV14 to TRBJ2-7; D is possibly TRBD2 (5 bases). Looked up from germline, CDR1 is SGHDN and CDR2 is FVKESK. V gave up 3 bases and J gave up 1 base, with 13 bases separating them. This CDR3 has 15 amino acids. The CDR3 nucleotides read TGTGCCAGCAGCCAGATGGGGAGAGCTTCCTACGAGCAGTACTTC. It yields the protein CASSQMGRASYEQYF. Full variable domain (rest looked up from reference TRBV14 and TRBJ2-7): EAGVTQFPSHSVIEKGQTVTLRCDPISGHDNLYWYRRVMGKEIKFLLHFVKESKQDESGMPNNRFLAERTGGTYSTLKVQPAELEDSGVYFCASSQMGRASYEQYFGPGTRLTVT.

The CDR3 region is CASSLLAAYQPQHF. In nucleotides, the CDR3 is TGTGCCAGCAGTTTATTGGCGGCCTATCAGCCCCAGCATTTT. V gene TRBV28 combines with J gene TRBJ1-5; D ambiguous. Trimming cost V 1 base and J 5 bases, with 9 bases left between them. This CDR3 has 14 amino acids. CDR1 and CDR2 (germline): MDHEN, SYDVKM.

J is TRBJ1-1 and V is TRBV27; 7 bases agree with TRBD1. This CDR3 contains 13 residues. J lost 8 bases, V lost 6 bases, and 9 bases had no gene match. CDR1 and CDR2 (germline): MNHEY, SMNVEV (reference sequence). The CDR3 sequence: CASSRNDRDEAFF. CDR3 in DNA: TGTGCCAGCAGCCGGAACGACAGGGACGAAGCTTTCTTT.

The CDR3 DNA follows: TGTGCCAGCAGGGTAAAAGCCCAGGGGAGGACTGAAGCTTTCTTT. Protein: CASRVKAQGRTEAFF. The gene calls are TRBV13 and TRBJ1-1, with a possible D match to TRBD1 (6 bases). Germline CDR1 PRHDT, CDR2 FYEKMQ (reference sequence). The CDR3 totals 15 residues. V was pared by 6 bases and J by 5 bases, with 19 bases between. Variable domain in full (rest from reference TRBV13 and TRBJ1-1): AAGVIQSPRHLIKEKRETATLKCYPIPRHDTVYWYQQGPGQDPQFLISFYEKMQSDKGSIPDRFSAQQFSDYHSELNMSSLELGDSALYFCASRVKAQGRTEAFFGQGTRLTVV.

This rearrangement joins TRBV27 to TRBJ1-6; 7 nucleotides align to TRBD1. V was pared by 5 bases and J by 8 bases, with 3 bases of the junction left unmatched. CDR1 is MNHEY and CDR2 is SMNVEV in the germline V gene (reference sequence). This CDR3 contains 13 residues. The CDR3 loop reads CASSMGQHSPLHF. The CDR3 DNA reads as TGTGCCAGCAGTATGGGACAGCATTCACCCCTCCACTTT.

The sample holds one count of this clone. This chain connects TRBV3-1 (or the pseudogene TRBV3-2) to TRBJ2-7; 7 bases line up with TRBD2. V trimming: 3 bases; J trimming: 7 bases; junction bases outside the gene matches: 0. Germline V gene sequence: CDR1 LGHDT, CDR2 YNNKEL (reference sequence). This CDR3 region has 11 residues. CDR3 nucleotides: TGTGCCAGCAGCCAGGGGGGGGAGCAGTACTTC. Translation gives CASSQGGEQYF.

The CDR3 reads CSVALTGGNTEAFF. CDR3 sequence (DNA): TGCAGCGTCGCTCTGACGGGGGGGAACACTGAAGCTTTCTTT. The rearrangement joins TRBV29-1 to TRBJ1-1; TRBD1 might be the D (5 bases). The CDR3 spans 14 residues. CDR1 is SQVTM and CDR2 is ANQGSEA in the germline V gene. Trimming cost V 6 bases and J 1 base, with 15 bases left between them. The full variable domain, with the rest looked up from reference TRBV29-1 and TRBJ1-1, is SAVISQKPSRDICQRGTSLTIQCQVDSQVTMMFWYRQQPGQSLTLIATANQGSEATYESGFVIDKFPISRPNLTFSTLTVSNMSPEDSSIYLCSVALTGGNTEAFFGQGTRLTVV.

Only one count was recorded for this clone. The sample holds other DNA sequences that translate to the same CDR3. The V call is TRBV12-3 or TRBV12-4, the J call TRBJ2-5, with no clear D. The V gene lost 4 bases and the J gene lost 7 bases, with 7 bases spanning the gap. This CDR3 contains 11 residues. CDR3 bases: TGTGCCAGCAGTTCAAGTGGGACCCAGTACTTC. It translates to CASSSSGTQYF.

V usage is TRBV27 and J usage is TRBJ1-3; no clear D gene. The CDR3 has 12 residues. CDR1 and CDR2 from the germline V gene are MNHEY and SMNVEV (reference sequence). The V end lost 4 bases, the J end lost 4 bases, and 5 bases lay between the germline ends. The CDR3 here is CASSSGGNTIYF. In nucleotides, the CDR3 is TGTGCCAGCAGTTCCGGAGGAAACACCATATATTTT.

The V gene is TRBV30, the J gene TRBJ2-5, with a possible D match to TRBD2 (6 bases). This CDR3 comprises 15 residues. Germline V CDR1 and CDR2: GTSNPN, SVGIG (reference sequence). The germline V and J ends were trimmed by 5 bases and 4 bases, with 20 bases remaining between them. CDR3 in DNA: TGTGCCTGGGACCGAGGACAATTTAGCGGAGAGACCCAGTACTTC. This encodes CAWDRGQFSGETQYF.

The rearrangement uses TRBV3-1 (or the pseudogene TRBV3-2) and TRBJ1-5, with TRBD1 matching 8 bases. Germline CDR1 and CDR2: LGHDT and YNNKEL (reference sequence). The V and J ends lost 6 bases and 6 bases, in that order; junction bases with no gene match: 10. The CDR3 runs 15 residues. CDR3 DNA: TGTGCCAGCAGTCGTGGACAGGGAATTGTTCAGCCCCAGCATTTT. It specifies CASSRGQGIVQPQHF.

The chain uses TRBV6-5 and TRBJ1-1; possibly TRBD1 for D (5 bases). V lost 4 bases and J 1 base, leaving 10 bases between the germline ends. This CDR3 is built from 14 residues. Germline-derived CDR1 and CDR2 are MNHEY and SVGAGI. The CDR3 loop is CASSSPRGNTEAFF. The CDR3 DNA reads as TGTGCCAGCAGTTCCCCAAGGGGGAACACTGAAGCTTTCTTT.

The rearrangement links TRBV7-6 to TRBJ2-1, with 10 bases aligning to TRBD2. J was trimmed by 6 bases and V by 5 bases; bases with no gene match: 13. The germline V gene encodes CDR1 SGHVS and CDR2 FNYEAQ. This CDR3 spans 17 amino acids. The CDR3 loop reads CASSPSAGTSAFNEQFF. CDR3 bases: TGTGCCAGCAGCCCATCAGCAGGGACTAGCGCGTTCAATGAGCAGTTCTTC.

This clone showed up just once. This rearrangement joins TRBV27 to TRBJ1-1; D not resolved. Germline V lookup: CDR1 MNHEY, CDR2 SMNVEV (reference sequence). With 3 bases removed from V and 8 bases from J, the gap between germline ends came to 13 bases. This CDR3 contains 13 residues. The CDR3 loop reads CASSFRGGGEAFF. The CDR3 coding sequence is TGTGCCAGCAGTTTTAGAGGCGGCGGAGAAGCTTTCTTT.

This chain's CDR3 is CASSQGQGADIQYF. CDR3 nucleotide sequence: TGTGCCAGCAGCCAGGGACAGGGTGCGGACATTCAGTACTTC. This chain connects TRBV2 to TRBJ2-4, with 9 nucleotides matching TRBD1. The CDR3 sequence is 14 residues long. CDR1 and CDR2 from the germline V gene are SNHLY and FYNNEI. V dropped 6 bases and J dropped 8; count of bases not matched to a gene: 8. Together with reference TRBV2 and TRBJ2-4, the CDR3 gives the full variable domain: EPEVTQTPSHQVTQMGQEVILRCVPISNHLYFYWYRQILGQKVEFLVSFYNNEISEKSEIFDDQFSVERPDGSNFTLKIRSTKLEDSAMYFCASSQGQGADIQYFGAGTRLSVL.

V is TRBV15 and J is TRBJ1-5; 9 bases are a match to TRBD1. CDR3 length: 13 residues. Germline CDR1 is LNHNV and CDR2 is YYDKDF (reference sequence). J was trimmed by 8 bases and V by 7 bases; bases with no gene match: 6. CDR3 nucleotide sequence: TGTGCCACCAACAGGGGGCCCGGGGAGCCCCAGCATTTT. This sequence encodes CATNRGPGEPQHF.

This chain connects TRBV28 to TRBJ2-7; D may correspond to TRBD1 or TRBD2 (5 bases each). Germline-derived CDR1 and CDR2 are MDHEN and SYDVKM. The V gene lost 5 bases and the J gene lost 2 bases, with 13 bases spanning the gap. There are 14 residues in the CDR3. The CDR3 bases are TGTGCCAGCAGTGAGAGGGGACGGACCTACGAGCAGTACTTC. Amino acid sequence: CASSERGRTYEQYF.

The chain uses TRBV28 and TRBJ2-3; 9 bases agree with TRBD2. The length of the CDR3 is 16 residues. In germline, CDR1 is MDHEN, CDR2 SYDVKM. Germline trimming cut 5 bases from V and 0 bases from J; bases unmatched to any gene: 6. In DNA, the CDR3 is TGTGCCAGCAGTGGGATAGCGGGAGATAGCACAGATACGCAGTATTTT. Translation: CASSGIAGDSTDTQYF.

CDR3 bases: TGTGCCAGCAGCTCGCTAGTGCCCGGGGAGCTGTTTTTT. Encoded protein: CASSSLVPGELFF. The rearrangement links TRBV7-9 to TRBJ2-2; D unclear. This CDR3 comprises 13 residues. In germline, CDR1 is SEHNR, CDR2 FQNEAQ (reference sequence). Trimming stripped 4 bases from V and 6 bases from J, with 9 bases between.